These T cell receptor beta chains were read from a single sample in a study of T cells in Graves' hyperthyroidism and ophthalmopathy. TCRdb redid the calling of the multiplex PCR reads with MiXCR, one entry per CDR3 protein. The table includes roughly 280,000 distinct CDR3 sequences, over 15% detected once. Sequenced sample: blood. The receptors derive from an older woman with Graves' ophthalmopathy. CDR3s leave out the opening cysteine and the closing phenylalanine or tryptophan. The D gene is left open where the match is weak.

CDR3aa: ASSGTGQGEQY; j_gene: TRBJ2-7; v_gene: TRBV11-2; d_gene: TRBD1
CDR3aa: ASSPLATEGQEQY; j_gene: TRBJ2-7; v_gene: TRBV4-2; d_gene: NA
CDR3aa: ASSLGTSGSTDTQY; j_gene: TRBJ2-3; v_gene: TRBV7-9; d_gene: TRBD2
CDR3aa: ASSLRGLYPIPTDTQY; j_gene: TRBJ2-3; v_gene: TRBV28; d_gene: TRBD2
CDR3aa: ASSESGNTIY; j_gene: TRBJ1-3; v_gene: TRBV2; d_gene: NA
CDR3aa: AISRDRGNQPQH; j_gene: TRBJ1-5; v_gene: TRBV10-3; d_gene: TRBD1
CDR3aa: AISNRGSGEKLF; j_gene: TRBJ1-4; v_gene: TRBV10-3; d_gene: TRBD1
CDR3aa: SARDPAGEQDEKLF; j_gene: TRBJ1-4; v_gene: TRBV20-1; d_gene: NA
CDR3aa: ASSLLRTPTGNTIY; j_gene: TRBJ1-3; v_gene: TRBV7-8; d_gene: NA
CDR3aa: ASSQPYRGLDVYSNQPQH; j_gene: TRBJ1-5; v_gene: TRBV3-2; d_gene: NA
CDR3aa: ASRWRDSPLH; j_gene: TRBJ1-6; v_gene: TRBV19; d_gene: NA
CDR3aa: SARRRDRGFGYT; j_gene: TRBJ1-2; v_gene: TRBV20-1; d_gene: TRBD1
CDR3aa: ASSYGANEQF; j_gene: TRBJ2-1; v_gene: TRBV6-5; d_gene: NA
CDR3aa: AISARENTEAF; j_gene: TRBJ1-1; v_gene: TRBV10-3; d_gene: NA